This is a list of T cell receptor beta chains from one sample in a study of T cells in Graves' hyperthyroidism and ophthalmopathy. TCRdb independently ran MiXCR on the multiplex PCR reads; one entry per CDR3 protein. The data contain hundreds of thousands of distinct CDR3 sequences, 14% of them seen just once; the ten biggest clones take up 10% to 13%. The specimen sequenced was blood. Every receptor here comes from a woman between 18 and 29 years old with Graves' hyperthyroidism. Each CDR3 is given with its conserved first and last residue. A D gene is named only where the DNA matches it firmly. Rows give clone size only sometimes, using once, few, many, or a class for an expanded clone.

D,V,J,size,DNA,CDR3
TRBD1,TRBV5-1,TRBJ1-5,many,TGCGCCAGCAGCTTGGAGGGACAGAGCAATCAGCCCCAGCATTTT,CASSLEGQSNQPQHF
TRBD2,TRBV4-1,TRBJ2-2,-,TGCGCCAGCAGCCAAGCGGGAGGGTGGACCGGGGAGCTGTTTTTT,CASSQAGGWTGELFF
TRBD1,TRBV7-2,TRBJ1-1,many,TGTGCCAGCAGCATAGGACAGGGCATGGAAGCTTTCTTT,CASSIGQGMEAFF
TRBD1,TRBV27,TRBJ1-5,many,TGTGCCAGCAGTTTATCCGGGACAGGGGCCTCAAGAAACAATCAGCCCCAGCATTTT,CASSLSGTGASRNNQPQHF
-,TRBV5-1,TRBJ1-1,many,TGCGCCAGCAGCTCCGGACCTCTGAACACTGAAGCTTTCTTT,CASSSGPLNTEAFF
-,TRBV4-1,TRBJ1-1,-,TGCGCCAGCAGCCAAGAATTTGCTGAAGCTTTCTTT,CASSQEFAEAFF
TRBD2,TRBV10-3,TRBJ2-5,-,TGTGCCATCAGTGACCTAGCGGGAGGGAGAGAGACCCAGTACTTC,CAISDLAGGRETQYF
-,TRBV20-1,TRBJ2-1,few,TGCAGTGCTAGAGATCATCAGGGCACTAGCTCCTACAATGAGCAGTTCTTC,CSARDHQGTSSYNEQFF
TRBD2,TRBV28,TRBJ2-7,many,TGTGCCAGCTTATCGACCGGGACTAGCGGCATGGGGCAGTACTTC,CASLSTGTSGMGQYF
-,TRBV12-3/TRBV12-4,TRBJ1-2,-,TGTGCCAGCAGTTTTTATCCCGGGCGCTATGGCTACACCTTC,CASSFYPGRYGYTF
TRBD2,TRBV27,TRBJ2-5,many,TGTGCCAGCAGGCAGACTCTAGCGGGAGTTGGGGAGACCCAGTACTTC,CASRQTLAGVGETQYF
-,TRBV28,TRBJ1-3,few,TGTGCCAGCAGTTTAAGTAAGATCTCTGGAAACACCATATATTTT,CASSLSKISGNTIYF
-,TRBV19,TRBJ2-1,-,TGTGCCAGTAGTATTTCCCCACGCAATGAGCAGTTCTTC,CASSISPRNEQFF
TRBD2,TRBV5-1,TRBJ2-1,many,TGCGCCAGCAGCTATGGACTAGCGGGAGGTATGAATGAGCAGTTCTTC,CASSYGLAGGMNEQFF
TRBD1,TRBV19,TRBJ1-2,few,TGTGCCAGTAGTATCGGAACAGGGGACGGCTACACCTTC,CASSIGTGDGYTF
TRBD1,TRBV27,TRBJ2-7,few,TGTGCCAGCTCTATAGCTTACAGGGGGCTCGAGCAGTACTTC,CASSIAYRGLEQYF
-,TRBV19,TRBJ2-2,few,TGTGCCAGTAGTAACCCGGCGCAGAGCAGTTACACCGGGGAGCTGTTTTTT,CASSNPAQSSYTGELFF
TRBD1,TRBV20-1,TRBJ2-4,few,TGCAGTGCTCTAGACAGGGGAACCAAAAACATTCAGTACTTC,CSALDRGTKNIQYF
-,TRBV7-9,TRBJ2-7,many,TGTGCCAGCAGCCTCAACTACCCCAGCTCCTACGAGCAGTACTTC,CASSLNYPSSYEQYF
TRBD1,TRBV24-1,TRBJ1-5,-,TGTGCCACCACTCCGGGACAGGGCAATCAGCCCCAGCATTTT,CATTPGQGNQPQHF
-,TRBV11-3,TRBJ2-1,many,TGTGCCAGCAGCTTAGGCGGTCGGTGGGACGGTGCCTACAATGAGCAGTTCTTC,CASSLGGRWDGAYNEQFF
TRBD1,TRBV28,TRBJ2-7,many,TGTGCCAGCAGTTTACGACAGGGGGGCGGCGAGCAGTACTTC,CASSLRQGGGEQYF
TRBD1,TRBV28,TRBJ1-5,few,TGTGCCAGCGTGGGGACAGGGGGTTACCAGCCCCAGCATTTT,CASVGTGGYQPQHF
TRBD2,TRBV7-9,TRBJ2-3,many,TGTGCCAGCAGCTCCATCCCTCTAGCGGGAGGGCAAGTCGACACAGATACGCAGTATTTT,CASSSIPLAGGQVDTDTQYF
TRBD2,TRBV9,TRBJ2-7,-,TGTGCCAGCAGCGGCGGAGACTCCGGGACTAGCGGGAGATCCCCCTACGAGCAGTACTTC,CASSGGDSGTSGRSPYEQYF
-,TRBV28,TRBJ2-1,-,TGTGCCAGCAGTTCCCACCGACTGAACAACTACAATGAGCAGTTCTTC,CASSSHRLNNYNEQFF
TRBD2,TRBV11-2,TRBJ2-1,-,TGTGCCAGTAGTACCGGGAGGACCCCTTACAATGAGCAGTTCTTC,CASSTGRTPYNEQFF
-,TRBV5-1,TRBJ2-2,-,TGCGCCAGCAGCCCCAACGTGGGGGGAGAGGAGCTGTTTTTT,CASSPNVGGEELFF
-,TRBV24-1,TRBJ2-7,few,TGTGCCACCAGTGGAGCCGAACCCTACGAGCAGTACTTC,CATSGAEPYEQYF
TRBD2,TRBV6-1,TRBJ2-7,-,TGTGCCAGCAGCGATCAACCCGGGACTAGCGGGAGTTCCTACGAGCAGTACTTC,CASSDQPGTSGSSYEQYF